The 23 T cell receptor beta chains listed next were all sequenced from one sample in a study of hypomethylating agent response in myelodysplastic syndrome. The repertoire was sequenced with immunoSEQ multiplex PCR; TCRdb's copy has only in-frame clones and lacks some. The sample carries around 11,000 clones, 83% recorded once. Sequencing used bone marrow, obtained before or after starting hypomethylating agent treatment for myelodysplastic syndrome (not recorded which). The receptors stem from a human donor with myelodysplastic syndrome.

This sequence joins TRBV5-1 and TRBJ1-1, with D unresolved. Germline V lookup: CDR1 SGHRS, CDR2 YFSETQ. The V gene lost 2 bases and the J gene lost 1 base, with 9 bases spanning the gap. This CDR3 has 14 amino acids. The CDR3 nucleotides read TGCGCCAGCAGCTTCCTACAGTCGAACACTGAAGCTTTCTTT. It yields the protein CASSFLQSNTEAFF.

The chain couples TRBV29-1 to TRBJ2-2; no definite D call. Per the germline V gene, CDR1 is SQVTM and CDR2 is ANQGSEA. With 4 bases removed from V and 6 bases from J, the gap between germline ends came to 6 bases. The CDR3 has 11 residues. CDR3 nucleotide sequence: TGCAGCGTTGGAGGATCCGGGGAGCTGTTTTTT. Its translation is CSVGGSGELFF.

The chain is built from TRBV7-9 and TRBJ2-1, with 8 nucleotides matching TRBD2. The CDR3 consists of 18 residues. The germline V gene encodes CDR1 SEHNR and CDR2 FQNEAQ (reference sequence). With 5 bases clipped from V and 0 bases from J, the junction kept 12 bases outside the gene matches. The CDR3 here is CASSPRDPREGSYNEQFF. Here the CDR3 DNA reads TGTGCCAGCAGCCCCCGGGACCCTCGGGAGGGCTCCTACAATGAGCAGTTCTTC.

The chain is built from TRBV5-1 and TRBJ2-3; D is perhaps TRBD2 (6 bases). V gave up 0 bases and J gave up 0 bases, with 11 bases separating them. Germline lookup yields CDR1 SGHRS and CDR2 YFSETQ. CDR3 length: 16 residues. Here the CDR3 DNA reads TGCGCCAGCAGCTTGGCCGCGGCGGGGAGCACAGATACGCAGTATTTT. Amino acid sequence: CASSLAAAGSTDTQYF.

The chain combines TRBV10-3 with TRBJ2-3; no clear D gene. The CDR3 has 15 residues. The germline gives CDR1 ENHRY, CDR2 SYGVKD. V was pared by 0 bases and J by 2 bases, with 9 bases between. The CDR3 bases are TGTGCCATCAGTGAGTCGGAAGTAGACACAGATACGCAGTATTTT. Translating gives CAISESEVDTDTQYF.

The rearrangement uses TRBV9 and TRBJ2-2; tentative D call: TRBD2 (7 bases). The CDR3 runs to 16 residues. Germline CDR1 and CDR2: SGDLS and YYNGEE. V was trimmed by 4 bases and J by 5 bases, leaving 18 bases between them. The CDR3 protein is CASSLTGGGATGELFF. The CDR3 DNA sequence: TGTGCCAGCAGCCTGACGGGTGGGGGGGCGACCGGGGAGCTGTTTTTT.

The chain joins TRBV20-1 to TRBJ1-1; D gene uncertain. The V and J ends lost 8 bases and 4 bases respectively, with 11 bases between them. The V gene's germline CDR1 is DFQATT and CDR2 SNEGSKA (reference sequence). The CDR3 is 11 amino acids. CDR3 sequence (DNA): TGCAGTACCCGGGAGGGCACTGAAGCTTTCTTT. Protein sequence: CSTREGTEAFF.

This clone was detected only a few times. This rearrangement joins TRBV5-1 to TRBJ1-6; unclear D gene. CDR3 size: 15 residues. Trimming took 5 bases from V and 0 from J, leaving 9 bases between them. From germline, CDR1 is SGHRS and CDR2 YFSETQ. CDR3 coding DNA: TGCGCCAGCAGAACCTTCGACTCCTATAATTCACCCCTCCACTTT. Translating gives CASRTFDSYNSPLHF.

V usage is TRBV6-6 and J usage is TRBJ1-5; possibly TRBD1 for D (6 bases). Germline V gene sequence: CDR1 MNHNY, CDR2 SVGAGI (reference sequence). The V and J ends lost 2 bases and 0 bases respectively, with 8 bases between them. The CDR3 spans 15 residues. CDR3 coding DNA: TGTGCCAGCAGTTACCGGGGGCGTAGCAATCAGCCCCAGCATTTT. Translation gives CASSYRGRSNQPQHF.

The rearrangement links TRBV7-2 to TRBJ1-5; D perhaps matches TRBD1 (6 bases). The germline V gene encodes CDR1 SGHTA and CDR2 FQGNSA. The CDR3 loop spans 15 amino acids. V was shortened by 2 bases and J by 9 bases, with 17 bases between the two germline ends. The CDR3 DNA sequence: TGTGCCAGCAGCTTACGATTGGGAGGGGGGCTGCCCCAGCATTTT. Amino acid sequence: CASSLRLGGGLPQHF.

The V gene is TRBV2, the J gene TRBJ2-7, with D possibly being TRBD1 (6 bases). Germline CDR1 SNHLY, CDR2 FYNNEI. The germline V and J ends were trimmed by 1 base and 3 bases, with 13 bases remaining between them. The CDR3 has 15 amino acids. The CDR3 DNA follows: TGTGCCAGCAGTGAAGGAAGGGGGAGCGGCTACGAGCAGTACTTC. It codes for CASSEGRGSGYEQYF. Based on the CDR3 plus reference TRBV2 and TRBJ2-7, the full variable domain is EPEVTQTPSHQVTQMGQEVILRCVPISNHLYFYWYRQILGQKVEFLVSFYNNEISEKSEIFDDQFSVERPDGSNFTLKIRSTKLEDSAMYFCASSEGRGSGYEQYFGPGTRLTVT.

The chain has TRBV5-4 and TRBJ2-1; unclear D gene. Germline CDR1 is SGHNT and CDR2 is YYREEE (reference sequence). CDR3 length: 14 residues. Trimming removed 4 bases at V and 7 bases at J, with 15 bases between. CDR3 in DNA: TGTGCCAGCAGCACTCGCGGTTTGGGGAATGAGCAGTTCTTC. Its translation is CASSTRGLGNEQFF.

The chain employs TRBV7-9 and TRBJ2-1; TRBD2 aligns across 7 bases. Trimming removed 1 base from V and 0 bases from J; junction bases left unmatched: 6. The CDR3 length is 17 residues. Germline values: CDR1 SEHNR, CDR2 FQNEAQ (reference sequence). The CDR3 loop reads CASSLGGGTSSYNEQFF. The CDR3 DNA reads as TGTGCCAGCAGCTTAGGCGGGGGAACCAGCTCCTACAATGAGCAGTTCTTC.

By share of the sample, this clone is medium-sized. V is TRBV5-1 and J is TRBJ1-5, with D perhaps TRBD1 (6 bases). The V and J ends lost 2 bases and 5 bases respectively, with 8 bases between them. Germline lookup yields CDR1 SGHRS and CDR2 YFSETQ. The CDR3 loop spans 13 amino acids. The DNA of the CDR3 is TGCGCCAGCAGCTTCGAGGGGGATCAGCCCCAGCATTTT. This sequence encodes CASSFEGDQPQHF. The variable domain in full, with the rest retrieved from reference TRBV5-1 and TRBJ1-5, is KAGVTQTPRYLIKTRGQQVTLSCSPISGHRSVSWYQQTPGQGLQFLFEYFSETQRNKGNFPGRFSGRQFSNSRSEMNVSTLELGDSALYLCASSFEGDQPQHFGDGTRLSIL.

The chain joins TRBV2 to TRBJ2-5; 8 bases fit TRBD1. The germline gives CDR1 SNHLY, CDR2 FYNNEI. Trimming took 6 bases from V and 11 from J; bases not matched to a gene: 14. This CDR3 has 14 residues. CDR3 coding DNA: TGTGCCAGCAGGGCCGACCGACAGGGGAGAGAGCAGTACTTC. Encoded protein: CASRADRQGREQYF.

CDR3 bases: TGTGCCAGCAGCTCTAATCCGAACACCGGGGAGCTGTTTTTT. Amino acid sequence: CASSSNPNTGELFF. This chain links TRBV7-6 with TRBJ2-2; D is unresolved. From germline, CDR1 is SGHVS and CDR2 FNYEAQ. This CDR3 spans 14 amino acids. V lost 4 bases to trimming and J lost 0 bases, with 6 bases between them.

The chain carries TRBV2 and TRBJ1-1; 7 bases are shared with TRBD1. This CDR3 is built from 16 residues. The V gene's germline CDR1 is SNHLY and CDR2 FYNNEI. The trim removed 7 bases at V and 1 base at J, leaving 12 bases unmatched. CDR3 region: CASNSGWGQRNTEAFF. Here the CDR3 DNA reads TGTGCCAGCAATAGCGGGTGGGGACAGAGGAACACTGAAGCTTTCTTT.

The gene calls are TRBV6-5 and TRBJ2-1, with a possible D match to TRBD2 (5 bases). The CDR3 has 15 amino acids. Between the trimmed V and J ends, which lost 5 bases and 1 base, there was a span of 12 bases. Germline CDR1 reads MNHEY; CDR2 reads SVGAGI. The CDR3 sequence: CASSLLASSYNEQFF. The CDR3 DNA follows: TGTGCCAGCAGTCTCCTAGCCTCTTCCTACAATGAGCAGTTCTTC.

The chain has TRBV11-2 and TRBJ1-1; no clear D. Germline values: CDR1 SGHAT, CDR2 FQNNGV. The ends were cut back, 4 bases at V and 4 bases at J, with 4 bases in the middle. CDR3 length equals 11 residues. For the CDR3, the DNA is TGTGCCAGCAGCTCTAGCACTGAAGCTTTCTTT. Its translation is CASSSSTEAFF.

This clone appeared a single time. This chain connects TRBV30 to TRBJ2-2; D perhaps matches TRBD2 (5 bases). The germline V and J ends were trimmed by 0 bases and 3 bases, with 8 bases remaining between them. Germline CDR1 is GTSNPN and CDR2 is SVGIG (reference sequence). CDR3 size: 14 residues. The CDR3 spells CAWSVLRDTGELFF. Written as DNA, the CDR3 is TGTGCCTGGAGTGTACTGAGGGACACCGGGGAGCTGTTTTTT.

The V and J genes are TRBV9 and TRBJ2-1; 11 bases are a match to TRBD1. CDR3 length: 16 residues. The germline CDR1 and CDR2 sequences are SGDLS and YYNGEE. The V and J ends lost 1 base and 4 bases, in that order; junction bases with no gene match: 4. CDR3 residues: CASSVRTGGAYNEQFF. CDR3 nucleotide sequence: TGTGCCAGCAGCGTAAGGACAGGGGGCGCGTACAATGAGCAGTTCTTC. Combining the CDR3 with reference TRBV9 and TRBJ2-1 gives the whole variable domain DSGVTQTPKHLITATGQRVTLRCSPRSGDLSVYWYQQSLDQGLQFLIQYYNGEERAKGNILERFSAQQFPDLHSELNLSSLELGDSALYFCASSVRTGGAYNEQFFGPGTRLTVL.

The V gene is TRBV19, the J gene TRBJ2-1; D may be TRBD2 (5 bases). CDR1 and CDR2 from the germline V gene are LNHDA and SQIVND (reference sequence). There are 15 residues in the CDR3. Trimming took 6 bases from V and 1 from J, leaving 13 bases between them. The CDR3 here is CASSADSRSYNEQFF. The CDR3 coding sequence is TGTGCCAGTAGCGCGGACTCTAGGTCCTACAATGAGCAGTTCTTC.

CDR3 nucleotides: TGCGCCAGCAGTGTTCGGGACAGGGAGGGAAGGGATGGCTACACCTTC. Its translation is CASSVRDREGRDGYTF. This rearrangement joins TRBV10-2 to TRBJ1-2, with 9 bases matching TRBD1. CDR3 length: 16 amino acids. The V segment lost 4 bases and the J segment 6 bases; nucleotides outside the gene matches: 12. Germline CDR1 and CDR2: WSHSY and SAAADI.